Each of the 20 T cell receptor beta chains below was sequenced from the same sample in a study of T cells expressing NK-cell markers. TCRdb processed the 5' RACE reads again and assigns one entry to each CDR3 protein, with no DNA. Its table records around 470,000 distinct CDR3 sequences. Sequencing used blood T cells: a sorted CD56 or NKG2C T cell subset, CD4+ or CD8+ T cells, or bulk PBMC T cells (not recorded which). The receptors were gathered from a woman between 45 and 65 years old in good health.

This sequence joins TRBV7-9 and TRBJ2-7; absent DNA, TCRdb's TRBD1 call cannot be checked. CDR1 SEHNR and CDR2 FQNEAQ come from the germline V gene (reference sequence). This CDR3 region has 18 residues. The chain's CDR3 is CASSTPSWSGTGFYEQYF.

The gene calls are TRBV7-2 and TRBJ2-3; TCRdb calls TRBD2, which cannot be checked without DNA. The germline V gene encodes CDR1 SGHTA and CDR2 FQGNSA. The CDR3 has 17 amino acids. CDR3 in amino acids: CASSLAMAGGGTDTQYF.

The chain has TRBV24-1 and TRBJ2-2; TCRdb's D gene call, TRBD1, goes unchecked for lack of DNA. Germline V gives CDR1 KGHDR, CDR2 SFDVKD. The CDR3 has 12 residues. CDR3 amino acids: CATRGVNGELFF.

V usage is TRBV29-1 and J usage is TRBJ2-7; with no DNA, the TCRdb D assignment of TRBD1 cannot be verified. The CDR3 is made up of 14 amino acids. Germline loops: CDR1 SQVTM, CDR2 ANQGSEA. CDR3 region: CSVARQGPTYEQYF.

The rearrangement links TRBV20-1 to TRBJ2-1; checking the TCRdb D call of TRBD2 is not possible without DNA. The CDR3 has 17 residues. Per the germline V gene, CDR1 is DFQATT and CDR2 is SNEGSKA (reference sequence). The CDR3: CSADPIAGGPKYNEQFF.

The gene calls are TRBV27 and TRBJ1-3; the D call from TCRdb, TRBD1, cannot be confirmed without DNA. CDR1 is MNHEY and CDR2 is SMNVEV in the germline V gene (reference sequence). CDR3 size: 16 residues. Here the CDR3 reads CASSPGPLSSGNTIYF.

This chain joins TRBV10-3 and TRBJ2-1; lacking DNA, the TRBD2 call made by TCRdb goes unchecked. This CDR3 has 15 amino acids. The germline gives CDR1 ENHRY, CDR2 SYGVKD. The CDR3 is CAISTGTSFHNEQFF.

The CDR3 reads CSARDVHRQSLNEKLFF. The chain joins TRBV20-1 to TRBJ1-4; TCRdb proposes TRBD1, but this gene call is untestable without DNA. Germline V gene data show CDR1 as DFQATT and CDR2 as SNEGSKA (reference sequence). This CDR3 is 17 amino acids long.

This rearrangement joins TRBV7-9 to TRBJ2-1; without DNA, the TCRdb call of TRBD2 cannot be checked. This CDR3 has 16 residues. CDR1 and CDR2 (germline): SEHNR, FQNEAQ (reference sequence). The CDR3 loop is CASTLLAGGNYNEQFF.

The chain joins TRBV30 to TRBJ2-1. Germline CDR1 and CDR2: GTSNPN and SVGIG (reference sequence). The length of the CDR3 is 15 residues. This CDR3 reads CAWSVSVQTYNEQFF.

The V call is TRBV12-3 or TRBV12-4, the J call TRBJ2-7; as DNA is missing, the TRBD1 call by TCRdb cannot be tested. The CDR3 consists of 14 residues. The CDR3 loop is CATQPGQGSVEQYF.

J is TRBJ1-5 and V is TRBV2; the TCRdb D gene call, TRBD1, has no DNA to confirm it. This CDR3 comprises 15 residues. Germline V CDR1 and CDR2: SNHLY, FYNNEI. The CDR3 region is CASSVATGVTQPQHF.

This sequence joins TRBV12-3 or TRBV12-4 and TRBJ2-3. CDR3 size: 14 residues. Here the CDR3 reads CASSAKTYTDTQYF.

This chain uses TRBV6-2 or TRBV6-3 with TRBJ2-5; TCRdb indicates TRBD2, and absent DNA this call remains unverified. CDR1 is MNHEY and CDR2 is SVGEGT in the germline V gene. The CDR3 has 17 residues. CDR3 region: CASSYSSRSGSKETQYF.

This rearrangement joins TRBV29-1 to TRBJ2-1; TCRdb's assignment of TRBD2 cannot be checked, as there is no DNA. The germline CDR1 and CDR2 sequences are SQVTM and ANQGSEA. The CDR3 has 16 amino acids. The chain's CDR3 is CSVNGTSGKSDNEQFF.

This chain uses TRBV10-3 with TRBJ1-3. The CDR3 runs 15 residues. Germline lookup yields CDR1 ENHRY and CDR2 SYGVKD. The CDR3 here is CAISDDRRIGNTIYF.

V is TRBV11-3 and J is TRBJ1-4; the D call of TRBD1 rests on TCRdb alone, since no DNA is present to check it. The germline gives CDR1 SGHNT, CDR2 YENEEA. The CDR3 has 15 residues. The CDR3 loop is CASSDLGVPIEKLFF.

The chain employs TRBV6-6 and TRBJ2-1; as DNA is missing, the TRBD1 call by TCRdb cannot be tested. Looked up from germline, CDR1 is MNHNY and CDR2 is SVGAGI (reference sequence). The CDR3 runs to 18 residues. The chain's CDR3 is CASSYSPGQGTSYNEQFF.

V and J are TRBV4-1 and TRBJ2-3; TCRdb lists TRBD1, though no DNA is available to test this call. The CDR3 consists of 15 residues. Germline V gives CDR1 MGHRA, CDR2 YSYEKL. CDR3 sequence: CASSQTGGEVDTQYF.

This chain links TRBV20-1 with TRBJ2-3; without DNA, the TCRdb call of TRBD1 cannot be checked. This CDR3 has 16 residues. CDR1 is DFQATT, CDR2 SNEGSKA, per germline (reference sequence). CDR3 loop: CSAREGTGVLPDTQYF.